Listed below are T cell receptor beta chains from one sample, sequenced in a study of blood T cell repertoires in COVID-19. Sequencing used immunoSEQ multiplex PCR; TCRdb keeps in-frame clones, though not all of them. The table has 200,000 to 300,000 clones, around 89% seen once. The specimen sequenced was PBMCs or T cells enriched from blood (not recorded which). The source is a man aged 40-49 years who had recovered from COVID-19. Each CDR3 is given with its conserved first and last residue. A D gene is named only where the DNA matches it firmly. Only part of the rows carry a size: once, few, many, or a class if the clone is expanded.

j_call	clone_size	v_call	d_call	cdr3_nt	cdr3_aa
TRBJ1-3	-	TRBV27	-	TGTGCCAGCAGTTCATTGACAGCTGGAAACACCATATATTTT	CASSSLTAGNTIYF
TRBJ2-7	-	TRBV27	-	TGTGCCAGCCAAGGAGGGCCGTTTGGCGAGCAGTACTTC	CASQGGPFGEQYF
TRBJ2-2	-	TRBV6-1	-	TGTGCCAGCAGTGAACAAATCGGAGGGAACACCGGGGAGCTGTTTTTT	CASSEQIGGNTGELFF
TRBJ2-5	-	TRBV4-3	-	TGCGCCAGCAGCCAAGATAACAGGGCCGGAAAAGAGACCCAGTACTTC	CASSQDNRAGKETQYF
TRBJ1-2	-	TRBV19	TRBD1	TGTGCCAGTAGCATCGACAGGGAAGCTAATGGCTACACCTTC	CASSIDREANGYTF
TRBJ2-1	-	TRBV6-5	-	TGTGCCAGCAGTTCGGACAGCTACAATGAGCAGTTCTTC	CASSSDSYNEQFF
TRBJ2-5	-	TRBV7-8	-	TGTGCCAGCAGCTTATTAGTTGTCCAAGAGACCCAGTACTTC	CASSLLVVQETQYF
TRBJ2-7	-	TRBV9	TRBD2	TGTGCCAGCAGCGTACAGGGAGGGCTCTACGAGCAGTACTTC	CASSVQGGLYEQYF
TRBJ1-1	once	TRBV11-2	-	TGTGCCAGCAGCTTCGGGGTCGAGGCTGAAGCTTTCTTT	CASSFGVEAEAFF
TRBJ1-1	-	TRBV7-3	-	TGTGCCAGCAGCCAGACAGTCATGAACACTGAAGCTTTCTTT	CASSQTVMNTEAFF
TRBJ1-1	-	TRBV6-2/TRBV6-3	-	TGTGCCAGCAGTTACTCGAGGCTCGCTGAAGCTTTCTTT	CASSYSRLAEAFF
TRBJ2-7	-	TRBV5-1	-	TGCGCCAGCAGCTTGGACAGATACCTCTCCTACGAGCAGTACTTC	CASSLDRYLSYEQYF
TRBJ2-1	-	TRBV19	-	TGTGCCAGTAGGGCTACAGAGATCCACAATGAGCAGTTCTTC	CASRATEIHNEQFF
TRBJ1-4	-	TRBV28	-	TGTGCCAGCAGCCTTGCCCCGGCTAATGAAAAACTGTTTTTT	CASSLAPANEKLFF
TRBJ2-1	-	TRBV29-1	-	TGCAGCGACCCCTCCAGGCGGGGCCGGGAACTTGAGAATGAGCAGTTCTTC	CSDPSRRGRELENEQFF
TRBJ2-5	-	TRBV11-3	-	TGTGCCAGCAGCTTAATAGGGGTTTTTAGGGAGACCCAGTACTTC	CASSLIGVFRETQYF
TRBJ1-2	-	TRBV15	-	TGTGCCACCAGCAGAGGTGGCAGGGCTAACTATGGCTACACCTTC	CATSRGGRANYGYTF
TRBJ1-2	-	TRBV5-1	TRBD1	TGCGCCAGCAGCTTGGCCGGGACAGGGATGAACTATGGCTACACCTTC	CASSLAGTGMNYGYTF
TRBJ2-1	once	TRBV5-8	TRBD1	TGTGCCAGCAGCTTGGGGACAGGGCCTTCCAATGAGCAGTTCTTC	CASSLGTGPSNEQFF
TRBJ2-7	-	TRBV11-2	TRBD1	TGTGCCAGCAGCTTAGCAATGAGGAGGGCGGGGACAGGGTTCGACGAGCAGTACTTC	CASSLAMRRAGTGFDEQYF
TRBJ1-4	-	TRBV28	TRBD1	TGTGCCAGCAATTCGGACAGGCGAAATGAAAAACTGTTTTTT	CASNSDRRNEKLFF
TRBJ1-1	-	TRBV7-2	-	TGTGCCAGCAGCTTAAAAGCCCCCAGGGCCAGCACTGAAGCTTTCTTT	CASSLKAPRASTEAFF
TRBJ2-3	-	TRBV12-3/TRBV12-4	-	TGTGCCAGCAGTTTAGCGCAGGGCGGTACGCAGTATTTT	CASSLAQGGTQYF
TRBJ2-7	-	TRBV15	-	TGTGCCACCAGCATACGACAGGCCTACGAGCAGTACTTC	CATSIRQAYEQYF
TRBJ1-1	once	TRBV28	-	TGTGCCAGCAGTACCGGAGAGGTACGGGGGAAGAACACTGAAGCTTTCTTT	CASSTGEVRGKNTEAFF
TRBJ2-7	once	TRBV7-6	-	TGTGCCAGCAGCTCGGAGGACGAGCAGTACTTC	CASSSEDEQYF
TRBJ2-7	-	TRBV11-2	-	TGTGCCAGCAGGTTGGAGCCTAACTCCTACGAGCAGTACTTC	CASRLEPNSYEQYF
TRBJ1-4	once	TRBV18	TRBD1	TGTGCCAGCTCCCAACAACTCGACAGGGCGAATGAAAAACTGTTTTTT	CASSQQLDRANEKLFF
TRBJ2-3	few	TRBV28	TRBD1	TGTGCCAGCAGCACAGGGGGCATCATTTCAGATACGCAGTATTTT	CASSTGGIISDTQYF
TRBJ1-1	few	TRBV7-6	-	TGTGCCAGCAGGTCCCGGGGGGTGGGCACTGAAGCTTTCTTT	CASRSRGVGTEAFF
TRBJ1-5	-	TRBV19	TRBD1	TGTGCCAGTAGTATCGGGACAGGGCGCAATCAGCCCCAGCATTTT	CASSIGTGRNQPQHF